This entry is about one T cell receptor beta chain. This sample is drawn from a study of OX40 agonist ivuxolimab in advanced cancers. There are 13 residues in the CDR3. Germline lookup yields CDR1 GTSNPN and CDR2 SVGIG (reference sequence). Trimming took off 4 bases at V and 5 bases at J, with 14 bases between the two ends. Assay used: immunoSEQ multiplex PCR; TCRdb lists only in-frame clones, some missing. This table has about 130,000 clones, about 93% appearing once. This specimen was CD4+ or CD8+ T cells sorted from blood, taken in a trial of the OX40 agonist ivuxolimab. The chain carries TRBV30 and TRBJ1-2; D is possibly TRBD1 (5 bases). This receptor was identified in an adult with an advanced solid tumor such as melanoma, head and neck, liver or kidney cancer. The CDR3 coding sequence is TGTGCCTGGAACTGGGGCGGGGGGTATGGCTACACCTTC. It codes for CAWNWGGGYGYTF.